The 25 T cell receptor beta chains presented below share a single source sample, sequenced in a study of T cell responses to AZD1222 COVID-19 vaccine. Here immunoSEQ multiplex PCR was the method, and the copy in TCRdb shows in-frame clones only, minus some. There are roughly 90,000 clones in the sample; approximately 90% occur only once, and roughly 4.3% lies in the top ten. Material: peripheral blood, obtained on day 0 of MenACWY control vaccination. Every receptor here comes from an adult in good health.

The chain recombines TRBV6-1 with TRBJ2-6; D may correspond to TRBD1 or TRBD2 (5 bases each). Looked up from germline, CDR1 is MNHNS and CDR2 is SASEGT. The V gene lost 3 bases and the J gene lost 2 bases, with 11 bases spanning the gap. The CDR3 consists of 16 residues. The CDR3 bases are TGTGCCAGCAGTGACCTTTGGGGACCTGGGGCCAACGTCCTGACTTTC. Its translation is CASSDLWGPGANVLTF.

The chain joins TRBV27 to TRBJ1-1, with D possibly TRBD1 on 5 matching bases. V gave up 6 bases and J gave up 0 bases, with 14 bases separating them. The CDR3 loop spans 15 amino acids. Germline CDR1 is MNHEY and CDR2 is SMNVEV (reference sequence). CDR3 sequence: CASRTGGRVNTEAFF. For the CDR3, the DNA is TGTGCCAGCAGGACGGGGGGGAGAGTGAACACTGAAGCTTTCTTT.

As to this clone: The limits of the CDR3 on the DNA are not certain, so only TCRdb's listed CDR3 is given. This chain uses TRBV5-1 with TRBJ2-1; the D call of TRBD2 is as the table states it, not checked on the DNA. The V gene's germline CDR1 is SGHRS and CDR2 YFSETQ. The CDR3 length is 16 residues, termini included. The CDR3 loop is CASSTSTSGSFDEQFF.

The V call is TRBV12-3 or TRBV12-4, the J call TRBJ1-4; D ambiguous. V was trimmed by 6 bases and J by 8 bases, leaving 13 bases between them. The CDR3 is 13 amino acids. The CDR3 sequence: CASRASGREKLFF. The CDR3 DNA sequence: TGTGCCAGCAGGGCCTCCGGGAGGGAAAAACTGTTTTTT.

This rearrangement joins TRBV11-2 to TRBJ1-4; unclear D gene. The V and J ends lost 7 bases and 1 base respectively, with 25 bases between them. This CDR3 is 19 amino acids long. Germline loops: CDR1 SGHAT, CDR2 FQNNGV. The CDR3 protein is CASTARLDLPRGTNEKLFF. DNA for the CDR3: TGTGCCAGCACCGCTCGCCTGGACCTCCCTCGGGGAACTAATGAAAAACTGTTTTTT.

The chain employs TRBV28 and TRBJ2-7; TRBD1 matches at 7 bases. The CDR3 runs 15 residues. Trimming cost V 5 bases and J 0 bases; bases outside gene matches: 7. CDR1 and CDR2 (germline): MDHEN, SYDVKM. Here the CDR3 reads CASSHRTGRSYEQYF. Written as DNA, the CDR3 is TGTGCCAGCAGTCATCGGACAGGTCGCTCCTACGAGCAGTACTTC.

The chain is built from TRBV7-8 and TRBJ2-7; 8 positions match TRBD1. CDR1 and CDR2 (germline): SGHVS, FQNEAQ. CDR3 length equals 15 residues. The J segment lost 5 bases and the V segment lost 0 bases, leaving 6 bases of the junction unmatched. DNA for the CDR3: TGTGCCAGCAGCTTAGCACAACAGGGGGACAACGAGCAGTACTTC. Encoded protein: CASSLAQQGDNEQYF.

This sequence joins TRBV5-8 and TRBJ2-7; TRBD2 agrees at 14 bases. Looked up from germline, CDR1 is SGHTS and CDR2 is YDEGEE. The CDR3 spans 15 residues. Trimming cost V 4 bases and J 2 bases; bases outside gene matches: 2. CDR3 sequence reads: CASSPGLAGAYEQYF. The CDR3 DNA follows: TGTGCCAGCAGCCCGGGACTAGCGGGGGCCTACGAGCAGTACTTC.

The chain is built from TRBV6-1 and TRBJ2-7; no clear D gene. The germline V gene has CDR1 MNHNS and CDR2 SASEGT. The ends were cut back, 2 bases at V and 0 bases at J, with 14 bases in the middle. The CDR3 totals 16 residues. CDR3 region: CASSEWQGWDSYEQYF. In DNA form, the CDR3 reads TGTGCCAGCAGTGAATGGCAAGGGTGGGACTCCTACGAGCAGTACTTC.

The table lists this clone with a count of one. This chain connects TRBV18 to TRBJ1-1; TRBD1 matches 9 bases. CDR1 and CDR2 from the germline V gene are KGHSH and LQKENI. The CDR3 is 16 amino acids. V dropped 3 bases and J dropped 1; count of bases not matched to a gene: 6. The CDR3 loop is CASSPLSGQGNTEAFF. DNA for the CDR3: TGTGCCAGCTCACCTCTTTCGGGACAGGGGAACACTGAAGCTTTCTTT.

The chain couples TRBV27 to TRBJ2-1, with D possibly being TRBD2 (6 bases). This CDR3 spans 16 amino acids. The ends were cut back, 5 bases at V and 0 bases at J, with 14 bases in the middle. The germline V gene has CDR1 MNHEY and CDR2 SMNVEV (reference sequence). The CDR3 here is CASSILASRSYNEQFF. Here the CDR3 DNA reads TGTGCCAGCAGTATACTAGCTTCTCGCTCCTACAATGAGCAGTTCTTC.

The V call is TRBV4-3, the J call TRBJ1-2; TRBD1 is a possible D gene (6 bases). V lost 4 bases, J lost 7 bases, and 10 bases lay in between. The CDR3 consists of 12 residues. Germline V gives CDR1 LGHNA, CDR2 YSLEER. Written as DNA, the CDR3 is TGCGCCAGCAGCCCGTTAGGGGGTGGCTACACCTTC. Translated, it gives CASSPLGGGYTF.

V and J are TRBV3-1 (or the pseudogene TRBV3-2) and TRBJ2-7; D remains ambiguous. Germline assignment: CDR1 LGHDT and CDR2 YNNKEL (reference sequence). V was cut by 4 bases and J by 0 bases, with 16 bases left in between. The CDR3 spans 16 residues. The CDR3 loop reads CASSPPPDGSSYEQYF. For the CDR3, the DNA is TGTGCCAGCAGCCCACCTCCCGACGGCAGCTCCTACGAGCAGTACTTC.

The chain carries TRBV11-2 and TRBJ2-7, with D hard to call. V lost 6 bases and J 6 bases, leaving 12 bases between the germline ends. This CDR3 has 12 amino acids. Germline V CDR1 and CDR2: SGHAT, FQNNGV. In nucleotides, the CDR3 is TGTGCCAGCAGTTACCCCTCACCCGAGCAGTACTTC. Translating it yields CASSYPSPEQYF.

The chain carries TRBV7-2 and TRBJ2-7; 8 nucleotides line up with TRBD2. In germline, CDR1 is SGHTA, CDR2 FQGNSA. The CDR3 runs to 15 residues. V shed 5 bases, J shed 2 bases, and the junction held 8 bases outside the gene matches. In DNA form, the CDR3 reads TGTGCCAGCAGCACTAGCGGAGTGGAGGCCTACGAGCAGTACTTC. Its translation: CASSTSGVEAYEQYF.

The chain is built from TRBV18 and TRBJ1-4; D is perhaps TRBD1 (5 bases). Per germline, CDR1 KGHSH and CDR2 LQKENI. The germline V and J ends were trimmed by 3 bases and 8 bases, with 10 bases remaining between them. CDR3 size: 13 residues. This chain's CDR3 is CASSPGLTEKLFF. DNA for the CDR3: TGTGCCAGCTCACCGGGACTTACGGAAAAACTGTTTTTT.

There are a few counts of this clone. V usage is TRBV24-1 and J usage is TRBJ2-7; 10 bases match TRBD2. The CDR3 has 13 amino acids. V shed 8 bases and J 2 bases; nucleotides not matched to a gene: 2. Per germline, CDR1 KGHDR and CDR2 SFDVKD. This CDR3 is CATIAGGAYEQYF. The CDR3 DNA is TGTGCCACCATAGCGGGAGGCGCCTACGAGCAGTACTTC.

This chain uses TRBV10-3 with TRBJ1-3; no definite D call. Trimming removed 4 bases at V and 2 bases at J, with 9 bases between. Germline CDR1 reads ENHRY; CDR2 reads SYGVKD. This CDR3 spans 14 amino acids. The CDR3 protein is CAISVPGAGNTIYF. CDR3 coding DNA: TGTGCCATCAGTGTTCCGGGTGCTGGAAACACCATATATTTT.

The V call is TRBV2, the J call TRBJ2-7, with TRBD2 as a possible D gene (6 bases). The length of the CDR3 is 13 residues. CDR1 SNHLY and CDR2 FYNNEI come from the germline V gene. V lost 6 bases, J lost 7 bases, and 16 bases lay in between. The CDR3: CASSGGALGEQYF. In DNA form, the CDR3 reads TGTGCCAGCAGCGGCGGGGCGTTAGGAGAGCAGTACTTC.

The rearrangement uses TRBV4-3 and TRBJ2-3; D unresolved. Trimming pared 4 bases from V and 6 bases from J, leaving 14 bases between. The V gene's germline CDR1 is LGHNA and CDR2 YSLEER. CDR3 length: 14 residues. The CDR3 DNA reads TGCGCCAGCAGCCTAGGAGAACTCCGCGATACGCAGTATTTT. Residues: CASSLGELRDTQYF.

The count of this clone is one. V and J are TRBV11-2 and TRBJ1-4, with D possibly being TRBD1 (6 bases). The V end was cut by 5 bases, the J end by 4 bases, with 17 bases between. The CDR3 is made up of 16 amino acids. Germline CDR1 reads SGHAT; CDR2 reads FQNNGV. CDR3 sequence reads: CASSLQGDRGNEKLFF. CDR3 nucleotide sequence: TGTGCCAGCAGCCTACAGGGAGATCGGGGTAATGAAAAACTGTTTTTT.

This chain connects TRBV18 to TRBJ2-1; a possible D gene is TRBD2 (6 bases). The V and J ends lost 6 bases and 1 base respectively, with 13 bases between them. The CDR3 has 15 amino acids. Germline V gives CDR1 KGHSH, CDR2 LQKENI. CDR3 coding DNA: TGTGCCAGCTCCGAACTAGCTCGGTCCTACAATGAGCAGTTCTTC. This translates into CASSELARSYNEQFF.

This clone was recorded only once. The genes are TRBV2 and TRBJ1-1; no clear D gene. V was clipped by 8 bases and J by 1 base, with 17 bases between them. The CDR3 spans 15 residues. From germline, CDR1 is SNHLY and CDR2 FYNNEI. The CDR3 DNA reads TGTGCCAGCCCTGGCGGGTTAGGGCGGAACACTGAAGCTTTCTTT. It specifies CASPGGLGRNTEAFF.

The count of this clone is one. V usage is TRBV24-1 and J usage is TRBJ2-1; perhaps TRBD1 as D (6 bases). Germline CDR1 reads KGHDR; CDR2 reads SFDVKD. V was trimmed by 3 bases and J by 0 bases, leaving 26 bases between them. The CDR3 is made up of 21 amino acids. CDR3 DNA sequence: TGTGCCACCAGTGATAGTCTCGGCCAATTAACGGGACATATCTCCTACAATGAGCAGTTCTTC. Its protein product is CATSDSLGQLTGHISYNEQFF.

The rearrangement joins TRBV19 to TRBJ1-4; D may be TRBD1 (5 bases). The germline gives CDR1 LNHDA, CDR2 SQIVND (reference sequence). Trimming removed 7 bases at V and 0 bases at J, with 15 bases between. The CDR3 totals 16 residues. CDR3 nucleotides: TGTGCCAGTACCTCAACCGGGACGTCAACTAATGAAAAACTGTTTTTT. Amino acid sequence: CASTSTGTSTNEKLFF.